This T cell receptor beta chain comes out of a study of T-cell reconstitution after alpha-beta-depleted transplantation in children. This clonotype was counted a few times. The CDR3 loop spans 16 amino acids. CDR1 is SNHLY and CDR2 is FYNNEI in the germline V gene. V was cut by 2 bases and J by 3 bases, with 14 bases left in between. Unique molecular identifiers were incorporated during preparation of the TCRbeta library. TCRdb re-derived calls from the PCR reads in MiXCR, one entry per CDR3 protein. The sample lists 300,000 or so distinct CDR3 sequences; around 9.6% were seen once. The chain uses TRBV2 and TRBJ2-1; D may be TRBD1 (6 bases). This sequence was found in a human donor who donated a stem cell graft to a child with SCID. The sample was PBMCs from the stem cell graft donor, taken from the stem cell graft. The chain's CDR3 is CASSESVGTYYNEQFF. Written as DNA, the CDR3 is TGTGCCAGCAGTGAATCGGTCGGGACATACTACAATGAGCAGTTCTTC. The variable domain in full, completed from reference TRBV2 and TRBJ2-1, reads EPEVTQTPSHQVTQMGQEVILRCVPISNHLYFYWYRQILGQKVEFLVSFYNNEISEKSEIFDDQFSVERPDGSNFTLKIRSTKLEDSAMYFCASSESVGTYYNEQFFGPGTRLTVL.